This T cell receptor (beta chain) was obtained from a study of blood T cell repertoires in COVID-19. Study information: From T cells, B-cell-depleted T cells, or PBMCs came the material, which was cDNA or gDNA.

Per the study methods: Reference gene primer amplification gave nucleated cell count estimates. Produced via immunoSEQ multiplex PCR; TCRdb's table is partial and in-frame only. V and J calls and clone size are those listed in that table; D and trimming were worked out from the DNA. This table has fewer than 600,000 clones, around 87% appearing once. Looked up from germline, CDR1 is MNHEY and CDR2 is SVGAGI. Trimming removed 2 bases at V and 5 bases at J, with 7 bases between. This CDR3 contains 13 residues. The study assigned cohorts using participant-reported clinical history. This clone occurred once.

V and J are TRBV6-5 and TRBJ2-4, with no clear D. The clonotype originates from a woman in her thirties or forties who had recovered from COVID-19. The source material was PBMCs or T cells enriched from blood (not recorded which). CDR3 bases: TGTGCCAGCAGTTACAGAGAAGAAAACATTCAGTACTTC. Its translation is CASSYREENIQYF.